These T cell receptor beta chains were read from a single sample in a study of identifying expanded T cells in peripheral blood. Clones were read by immunoSEQ multiplex PCR, and TCRdb kept only the in-frame ones, dropping some. In the table there are tens of thousands of clones, about nine tenths of which are singletons. What was sequenced was blood. These receptors all stem from a person between 18 and 75 years old in good health. The CDR3 runs from the conserved cysteine through the conserved F or W. A D gene is named only where the DNA matches it firmly. For some rows the clone size is stated as once, few or many, or as a class when expanded; others skip it.

15	-	TRBV2	TRBD1	TRBJ2-3	CASRSPGGAEDTQYF
14	-	TRBV5-1	TRBD2	TRBJ2-3	CASIGLAGGGTQYF
15	-	TRBV7-2	TRBD1	TRBJ2-5	CASSPPGTGEKTQYF
12	-	TRBV5-4	-	TRBJ2-1	CASSPRLGVGLF
15	-	TRBV5-4	TRBD1	TRBJ2-3	CASNLDRGVADTQYF
14	-	TRBV30	TRBD1	TRBJ2-4	CAWSAGQGVHIQYF
16	-	TRBV4-3	TRBD2	TRBJ2-7	CASSQDPAGGPHEQYF
19	-	TRBV28	-	TRBJ2-7	CASYSPGAVLQGSSYEQYF
15	-	TRBV27	-	TRBJ2-6	CASSLSWDGANVLTF
14	-	TRBV28	-	TRBJ1-2	CASSAGRGNYGYTF
11	few	TRBV6-5	TRBD1	TRBJ1-2	CASKGAEGYTF
14	-	TRBV7-9	-	TRBJ1-6	CASQIQGDGSPLHF
17	-	TRBV9	-	TRBJ2-4	CASSVDGQQLAKNIQYF
12	few	TRBV2	TRBD2	TRBJ2-1	CASGGLPNEQFF
14	few	TRBV6-1	TRBD2	TRBJ2-1	CASKAGEAYNEQFF
16	-	TRBV7-2	-	TRBJ2-3	CASSLGVALSTDTQYF
15	-	TRBV11-2	TRBD2	TRBJ2-3	CASNALAGTWDTQYF
13	-	TRBV5-6	TRBD2	TRBJ2-1	CASSLREGFEQFF
14	-	TRBV5-1	TRBD1	TRBJ1-1	CASAGTGGNTEAFF
15	few	TRBV30	-	TRBJ1-5	CAWSRDGDSNQPQHF
14	-	TRBV18	-	TRBJ2-7	CASSAGDTSYEQYF
14	-	TRBV2	-	TRBJ2-7	CASRWGTSSYEQYF
13	-	TRBV5-1	-	TRBJ2-3	CASSIASTDTQYF
15	-	TRBV7-9	TRBD1	TRBJ2-1	CASSLPETGDNEQFF
15	-	TRBV7-3	-	TRBJ1-1	CASSLYGEVSTEAFF
16	-	TRBV4-2	TRBD2	TRBJ2-5	CASSQGPAGGPETQYF
15	once	TRBV6-6	TRBD1	TRBJ1-5	CASRGTGQGYQPQHF
13	medium-sized	TRBV6-4	-	TRBJ1-6	CASSDSGNSPLHF
17	few	TRBV27	TRBD2	TRBJ2-5	CASSFTGTSGNQETQYF
13	-	TRBV5-1	TRBD1	TRBJ1-4	CATRTGFNEKLFF
13	few	TRBV6-4	-	TRBJ2-7	CASSDRTNYEQYF
18	-	TRBV19	-	TRBJ1-5	CASSIDGPGSAAIRPQHF
14	few	TRBV7-8	-	TRBJ2-7	CASSSGQLSYEQYF
15	-	TRBV30	TRBD2	TRBJ2-3	CAWSLLAGSTDTQYF
15	once	TRBV6-4	-	TRBJ2-6	CASSGSGSGANVLTF
15	once	TRBV6-1	-	TRBJ2-1	CASSRPPSSYNEQFF
14	-	TRBV6-4	-	TRBJ1-1	CASSSGVEGVEAFF
13	-	TRBV19	-	TRBJ1-1	CASSIDRGTEAFF
15	-	TRBV28	-	TRBJ2-1	CASSPGTTSYNEQFF
17	-	TRBV7-2	-	TRBJ2-4	CASSLDGDGVAKNIQYF
15	-	TRBV5-6	-	TRBJ2-3	CASSLPETSTDTQYF
14	-	TRBV2	-	TRBJ2-6	CASSGDSGANVLTF
14	-	TRBV4-1	-	TRBJ1-2	CASSQDPGNYGYTF